This T cell receptor beta chain was retrieved from a study of graft-versus-host responses after intestinal transplantation. Across the whole study: Multivisceral, liver-intestinal, or isolated intestinal grafts went to recipients. Tacrolimus plus steroids were given to all recipients for about 3 years, preceded by anti-thymocyte globulin induction.

TCRdb's copy holds only in-frame clones and misses some; the assay was immunoSEQ multiplex PCR. The table shows roughly 9,000 clones, with around 33% occurring only once. Sorting of proliferating CFSE-low CD3+CD4+ and CD3+CD8+ responders took place after the reaction. The CDR3 is 15 amino acids. Germline V lookup: CDR1 SGHNT, CDR2 YYREEE (reference sequence). With 1 base removed from V and 7 bases from J, the gap between germline ends came to 14 bases. The count of this clone is one. The source was alloreactive CD4+ T cells from a mixed lymphocyte reaction culture, collected before intestinal transplant. The sample's subset: CFSE-low proliferating T cells sorted from roughly six-day pre-transplant mixed lymphocyte reaction (GvH or HvG direction). The chain combines TRBV5-4 with TRBJ1-4; D perhaps matches TRBD1 (5 bases). This receptor was taken from a human patient who received an intestinal transplant. The CDR3 region is CASSLFQGSGEKLFF. DNA for the CDR3: TGTGCCAGCAGCTTGTTTCAGGGTTCCGGTGAAAAACTGTTTTTT.